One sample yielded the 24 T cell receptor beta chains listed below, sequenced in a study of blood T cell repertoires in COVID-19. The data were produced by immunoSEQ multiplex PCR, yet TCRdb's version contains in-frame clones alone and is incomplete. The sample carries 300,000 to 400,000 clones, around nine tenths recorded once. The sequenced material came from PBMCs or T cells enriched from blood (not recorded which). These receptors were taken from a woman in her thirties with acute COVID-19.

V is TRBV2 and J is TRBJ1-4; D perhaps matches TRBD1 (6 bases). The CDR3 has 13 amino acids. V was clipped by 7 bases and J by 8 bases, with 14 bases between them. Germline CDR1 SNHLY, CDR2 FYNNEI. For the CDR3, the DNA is TGTGCCAGCAATTACAGGGAAAGCGAAAAACTGTTTTTT. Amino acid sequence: CASNYRESEKLFF.

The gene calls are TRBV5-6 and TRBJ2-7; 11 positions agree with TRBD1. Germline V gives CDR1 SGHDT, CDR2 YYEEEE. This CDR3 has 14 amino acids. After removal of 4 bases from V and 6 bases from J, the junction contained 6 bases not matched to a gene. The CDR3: CASSLGQGAFEQYF. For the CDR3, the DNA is TGTGCCAGCAGCCTCGGACAGGGGGCTTTCGAGCAGTACTTC.

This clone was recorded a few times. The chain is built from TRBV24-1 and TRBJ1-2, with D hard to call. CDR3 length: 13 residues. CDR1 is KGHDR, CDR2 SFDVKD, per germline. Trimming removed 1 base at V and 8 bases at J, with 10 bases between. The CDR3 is CATSDLLGDGYTF. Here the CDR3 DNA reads TGTGCCACCAGTGATTTACTGGGCGACGGCTACACCTTC.

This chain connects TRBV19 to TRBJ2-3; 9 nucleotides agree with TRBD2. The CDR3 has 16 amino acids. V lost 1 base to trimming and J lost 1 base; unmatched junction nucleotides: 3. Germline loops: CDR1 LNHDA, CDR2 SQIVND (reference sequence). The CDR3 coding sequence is TGTGCCAGTAGTATAGTTGCGGGGGGGCGCACAGATACGCAGTATTTT. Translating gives CASSIVAGGRTDTQYF. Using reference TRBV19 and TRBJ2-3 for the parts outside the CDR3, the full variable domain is DGGITQSPKYLFRKEGQNVTLSCEQNLNHDAMYWYRQDPGQGLRLIYYSQIVNDFQKGDIAEGYSVSREKKESFPLTVTSAQKNPTAFYLCASSIVAGGRTDTQYFGPGTRLTVL.

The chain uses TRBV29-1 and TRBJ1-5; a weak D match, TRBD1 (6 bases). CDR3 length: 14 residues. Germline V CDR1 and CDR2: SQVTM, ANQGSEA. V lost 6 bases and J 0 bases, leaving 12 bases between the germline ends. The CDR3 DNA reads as TGCAGCGTCCTGACAGGCGGTAGCAATCAGCCCCAGCATTTT. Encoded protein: CSVLTGGSNQPQHF.

In nucleotides, the CDR3 is TGCGCCAGCAGTGAGTGGACAGGGGCAGGAAACACCATATATTTT. Protein: CASSEWTGAGNTIYF. The chain links TRBV10-2 to TRBJ1-3, with TRBD1 matching over 9 bases. The germline V gene has CDR1 WSHSY and CDR2 SAAADI. The CDR3 has 15 amino acids. The V gene end was trimmed by 1 base and the J gene end by 4 bases; junction bases not matched to a gene: 2.

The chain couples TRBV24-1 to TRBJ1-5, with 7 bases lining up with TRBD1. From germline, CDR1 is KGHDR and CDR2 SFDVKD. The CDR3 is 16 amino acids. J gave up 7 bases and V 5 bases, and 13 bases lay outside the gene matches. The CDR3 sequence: CATSASGTVGLQPQHF. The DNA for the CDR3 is TGTGCCACCAGTGCTTCCGGGACAGTGGGCTTACAGCCCCAGCATTTT.

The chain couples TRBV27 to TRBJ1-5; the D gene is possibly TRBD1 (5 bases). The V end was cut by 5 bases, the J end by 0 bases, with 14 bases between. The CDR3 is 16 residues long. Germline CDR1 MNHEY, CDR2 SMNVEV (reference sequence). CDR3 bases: TGTGCCAGCAGTCCGAAGGGGATTTATAGCAATCAGCCCCAGCATTTT. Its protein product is CASSPKGIYSNQPQHF.

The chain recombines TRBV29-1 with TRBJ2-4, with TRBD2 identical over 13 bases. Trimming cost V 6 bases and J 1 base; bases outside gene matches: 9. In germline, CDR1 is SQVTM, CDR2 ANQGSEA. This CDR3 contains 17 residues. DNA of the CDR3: TGCAGCGTGGAGACTAGCGGGGGGCCTGGGGCCAAAAACATTCAGTACTTC. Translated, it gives CSVETSGGPGAKNIQYF.

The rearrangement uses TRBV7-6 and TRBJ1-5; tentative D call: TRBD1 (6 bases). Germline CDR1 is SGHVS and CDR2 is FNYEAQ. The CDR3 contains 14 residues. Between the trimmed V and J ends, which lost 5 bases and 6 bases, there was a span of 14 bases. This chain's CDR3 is CASSLNRDGQPQHF. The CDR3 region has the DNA TGTGCCAGCAGCCTCAACAGGGACGGTCAGCCCCAGCATTTT.

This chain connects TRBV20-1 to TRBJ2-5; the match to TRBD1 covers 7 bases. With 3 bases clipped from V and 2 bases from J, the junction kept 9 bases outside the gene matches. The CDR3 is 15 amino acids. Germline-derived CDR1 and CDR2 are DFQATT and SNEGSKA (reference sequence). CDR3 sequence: CSASRGRGIQETQYF. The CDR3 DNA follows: TGCAGTGCTAGTCGGGGCAGGGGGATTCAAGAGACCCAGTACTTC.

CDR3 nucleotides: TGTGCCAGCGACAGGGGGCGTTGGAATGGCTACACCTTC. This encodes CASDRGRWNGYTF. This rearrangement joins TRBV6-5 to TRBJ1-2; 10 bases agree with TRBD1. This CDR3 comprises 13 residues. The trim removed 8 bases at V and 6 bases at J, leaving 6 bases unmatched. Germline V gene sequence: CDR1 MNHEY, CDR2 SVGAGI.

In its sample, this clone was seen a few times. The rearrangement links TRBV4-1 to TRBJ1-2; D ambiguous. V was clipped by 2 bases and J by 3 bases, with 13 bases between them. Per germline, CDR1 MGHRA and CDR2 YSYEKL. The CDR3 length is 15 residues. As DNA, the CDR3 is TGCGCCAGCAGCCAAATCCCTAGCCAAGACTATGGCTACACCTTC. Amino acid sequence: CASSQIPSQDYGYTF.

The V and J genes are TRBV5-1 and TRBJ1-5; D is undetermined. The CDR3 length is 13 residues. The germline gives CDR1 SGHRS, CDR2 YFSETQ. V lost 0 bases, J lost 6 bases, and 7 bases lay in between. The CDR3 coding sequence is TGCGCCAGCAGCTTGGTAGCGGGTCAGCCCCAGCATTTT. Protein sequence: CASSLVAGQPQHF. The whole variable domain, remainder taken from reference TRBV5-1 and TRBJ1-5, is KAGVTQTPRYLIKTRGQQVTLSCSPISGHRSVSWYQQTPGQGLQFLFEYFSETQRNKGNFPGRFSGRQFSNSRSEMNVSTLELGDSALYLCASSLVAGQPQHFGDGTRLSIL.

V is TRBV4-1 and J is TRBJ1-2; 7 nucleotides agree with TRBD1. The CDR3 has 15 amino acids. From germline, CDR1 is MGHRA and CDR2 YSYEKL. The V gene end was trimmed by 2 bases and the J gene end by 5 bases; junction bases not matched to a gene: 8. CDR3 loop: CASSQSTTGEYGYTF. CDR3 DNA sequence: TGCGCCAGCAGCCAATCCACCACAGGGGAGTATGGCTACACCTTC.

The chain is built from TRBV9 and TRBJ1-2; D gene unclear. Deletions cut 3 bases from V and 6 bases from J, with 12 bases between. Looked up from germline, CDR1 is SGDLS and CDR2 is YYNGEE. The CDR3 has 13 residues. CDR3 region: CASSAQFTDGYTF. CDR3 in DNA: TGTGCCAGCAGCGCCCAGTTTACCGATGGCTACACCTTC.

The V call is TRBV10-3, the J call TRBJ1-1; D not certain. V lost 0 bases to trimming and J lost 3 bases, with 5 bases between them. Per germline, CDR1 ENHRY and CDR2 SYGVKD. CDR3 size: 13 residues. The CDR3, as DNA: TGTGCCATCAGTGAGTCGAGCTACACTGAAGCTTTCTTT. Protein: CAISESSYTEAFF.

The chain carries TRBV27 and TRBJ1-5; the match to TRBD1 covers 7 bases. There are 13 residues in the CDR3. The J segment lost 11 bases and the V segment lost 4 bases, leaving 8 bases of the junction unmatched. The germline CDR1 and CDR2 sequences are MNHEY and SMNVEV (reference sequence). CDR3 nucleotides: TGTGCCAGCAGTTCCAAACAGGGGAGTTCCCAGCATTTT. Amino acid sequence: CASSSKQGSSQHF.

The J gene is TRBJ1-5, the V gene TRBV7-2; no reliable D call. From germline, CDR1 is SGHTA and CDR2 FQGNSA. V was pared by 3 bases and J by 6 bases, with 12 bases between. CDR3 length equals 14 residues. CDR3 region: CASSFQTRGQPQHF. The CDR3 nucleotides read TGTGCCAGCAGCTTCCAAACCCGCGGTCAGCCCCAGCATTTT.

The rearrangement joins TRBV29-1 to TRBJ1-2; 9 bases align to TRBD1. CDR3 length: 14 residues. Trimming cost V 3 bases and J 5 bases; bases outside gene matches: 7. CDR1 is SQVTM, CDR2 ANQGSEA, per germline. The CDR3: CSVERTGVEYGYTF. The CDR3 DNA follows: TGCAGCGTTGAGCGGACAGGGGTGGAATATGGCTACACCTTC.

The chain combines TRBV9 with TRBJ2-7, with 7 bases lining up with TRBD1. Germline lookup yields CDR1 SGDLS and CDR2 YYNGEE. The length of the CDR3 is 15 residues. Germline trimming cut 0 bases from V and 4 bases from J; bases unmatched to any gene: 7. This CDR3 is CASSVASDRTYEQYF. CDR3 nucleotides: TGTGCCAGCAGCGTAGCTTCGGACAGGACATACGAGCAGTACTTC.

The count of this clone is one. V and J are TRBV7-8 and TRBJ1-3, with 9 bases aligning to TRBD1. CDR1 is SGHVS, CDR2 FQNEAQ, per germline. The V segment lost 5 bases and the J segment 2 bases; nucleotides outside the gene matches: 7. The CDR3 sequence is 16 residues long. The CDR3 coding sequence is TGTGCCAGCAGCCCTCGGGACAGGGCGACTGGAAACACCATATATTTT. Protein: CASSPRDRATGNTIYF. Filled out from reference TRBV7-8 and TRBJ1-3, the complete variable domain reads GAGVSQSPRYKVAKRGQDVALRCDPISGHVSLFWYQQALGQGPEFLTYFQNEAQLDKSGLPSDRFFAERPEGSVSTLKIQRTQQEDSAVYLCASSPRDRATGNTIYFGEGSWLTVV.

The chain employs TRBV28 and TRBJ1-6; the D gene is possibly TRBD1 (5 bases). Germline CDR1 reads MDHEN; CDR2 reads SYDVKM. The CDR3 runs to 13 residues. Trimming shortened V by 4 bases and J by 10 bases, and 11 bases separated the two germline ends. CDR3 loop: CASSSWQGSPLHF. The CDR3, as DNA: TGTGCCAGCAGTTCTTGGCAGGGATCACCCCTCCACTTT.

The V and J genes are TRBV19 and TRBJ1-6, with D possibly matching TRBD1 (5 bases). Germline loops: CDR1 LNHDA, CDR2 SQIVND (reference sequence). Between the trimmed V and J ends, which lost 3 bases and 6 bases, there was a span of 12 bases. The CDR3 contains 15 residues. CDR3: CASSIAGLINSPLHF. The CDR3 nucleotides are TGTGCCAGTAGTATTGCGGGACTTATTAATTCACCCCTCCACTTT.